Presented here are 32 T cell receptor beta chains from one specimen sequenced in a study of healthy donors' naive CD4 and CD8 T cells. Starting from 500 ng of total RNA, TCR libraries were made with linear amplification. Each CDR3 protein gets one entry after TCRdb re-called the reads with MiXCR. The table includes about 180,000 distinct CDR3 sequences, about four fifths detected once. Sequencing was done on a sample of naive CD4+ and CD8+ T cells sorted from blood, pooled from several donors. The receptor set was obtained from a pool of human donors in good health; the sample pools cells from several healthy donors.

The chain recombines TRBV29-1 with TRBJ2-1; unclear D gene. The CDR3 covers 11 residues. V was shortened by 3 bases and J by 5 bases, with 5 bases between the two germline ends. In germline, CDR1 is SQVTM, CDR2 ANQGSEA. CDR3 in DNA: TGCAGCGTTGATGACCACAATGAGCAGTTCTTC. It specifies CSVDDHNEQFF.

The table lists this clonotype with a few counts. DNA of the CDR3: TGCGCCAGCAGCTTGGGGTCGTCGGGAGGGACCGATACGCAGTATTTT. It translates to CASSLGSSGGTDTQYF. The V and J genes are TRBV5-1 and TRBJ2-3; 8 bases line up with TRBD2. The CDR3 is 16 amino acids. CDR1 and CDR2 (germline): SGHRS, YFSETQ. V lost 0 bases to trimming and J lost 6 bases; unmatched junction nucleotides: 9. The variable domain in full, completed from reference TRBV5-1 and TRBJ2-3, reads KAGVTQTPRYLIKTRGQQVTLSCSPISGHRSVSWYQQTPGQGLQFLFEYFSETQRNKGNFPGRFSGRQFSNSRSEMNVSTLELGDSALYLCASSLGSSGGTDTQYFGPGTRLTVL.

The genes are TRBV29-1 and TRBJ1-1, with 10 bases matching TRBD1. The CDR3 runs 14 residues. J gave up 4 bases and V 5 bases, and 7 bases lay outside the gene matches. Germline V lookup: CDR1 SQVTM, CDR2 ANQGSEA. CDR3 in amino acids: CSVLGGTGATEAFF. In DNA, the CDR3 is TGCAGCGTTCTCGGGGGGACAGGGGCCACTGAAGCTTTCTTT.

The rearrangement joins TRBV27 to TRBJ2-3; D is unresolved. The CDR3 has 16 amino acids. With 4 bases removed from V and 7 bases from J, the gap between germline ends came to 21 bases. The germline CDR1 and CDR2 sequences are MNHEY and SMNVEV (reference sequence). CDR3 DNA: TGTGCCAGCAGTTCACTTTCCGCTCGGATCACGAATACGCAGTATTTT. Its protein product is CASSSLSARITNTQYF.

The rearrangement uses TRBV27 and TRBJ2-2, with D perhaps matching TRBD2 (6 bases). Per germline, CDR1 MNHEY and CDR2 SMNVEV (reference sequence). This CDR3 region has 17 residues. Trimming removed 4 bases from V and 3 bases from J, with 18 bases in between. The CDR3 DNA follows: TGTGCCAGCAGTTCGGGACTCATCAGGAGGGACACCGGGGAGCTGTTTTTT. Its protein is CASSSGLIRRDTGELFF.

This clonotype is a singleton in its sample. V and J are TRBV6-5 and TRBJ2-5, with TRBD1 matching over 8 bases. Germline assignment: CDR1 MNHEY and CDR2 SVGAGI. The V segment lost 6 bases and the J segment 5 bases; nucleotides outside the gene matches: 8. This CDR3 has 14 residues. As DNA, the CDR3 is TGTGCCAGCAGCGTCCAGGGGGCCCCGGAGACCCAGTACTTC. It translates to CASSVQGAPETQYF.

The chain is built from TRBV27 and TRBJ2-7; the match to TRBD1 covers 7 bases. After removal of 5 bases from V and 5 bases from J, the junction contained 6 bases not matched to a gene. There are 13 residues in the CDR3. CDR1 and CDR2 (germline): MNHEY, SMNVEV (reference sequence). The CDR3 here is CASSETGFHEQYF. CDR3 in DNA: TGTGCCAGCAGTGAGACAGGGTTCCACGAGCAGTACTTC.

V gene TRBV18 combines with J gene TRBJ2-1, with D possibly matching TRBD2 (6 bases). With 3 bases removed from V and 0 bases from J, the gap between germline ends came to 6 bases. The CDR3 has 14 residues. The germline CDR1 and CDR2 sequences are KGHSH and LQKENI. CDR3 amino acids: CASSPGSSYNEQFF. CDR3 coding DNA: TGTGCCAGCTCACCCGGGAGCTCCTACAATGAGCAGTTCTTC.

The CDR3: CASSHRQQGPRTEAFF. CDR3 bases: TGCGCCAGCAGCCACCGACAACAGGGGCCTCGGACTGAAGCTTTCTTT. The chain couples TRBV4-3 to TRBJ1-1, with 7 bases identical to TRBD1. Germline lookup yields CDR1 LGHNA and CDR2 YSLEER. The CDR3 has 16 residues. Trimming removed 3 bases from V and 5 bases from J; junction bases left unmatched: 12.

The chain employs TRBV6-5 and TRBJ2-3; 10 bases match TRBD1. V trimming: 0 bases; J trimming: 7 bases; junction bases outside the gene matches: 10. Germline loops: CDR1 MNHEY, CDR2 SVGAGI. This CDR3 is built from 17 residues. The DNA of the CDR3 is TGTGCCAGCAGTTACTCCGGGGCGGGACAGGGGCCAAATACGCAGTATTTT. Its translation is CASSYSGAGQGPNTQYF.

The CDR3 region has the DNA TGTGCCAGCAGTTACAGGCGGAATGAGCAGTTCTTC. Amino acid sequence: CASSYRRNEQFF. The chain is built from TRBV6-2 or TRBV6-3 and TRBJ2-1, with D unresolved. The CDR3 has 12 residues. The V gene's germline CDR1 is MNHEY and CDR2 SVGEGT. With 2 bases removed from V and 7 bases from J, the gap between germline ends came to 6 bases.

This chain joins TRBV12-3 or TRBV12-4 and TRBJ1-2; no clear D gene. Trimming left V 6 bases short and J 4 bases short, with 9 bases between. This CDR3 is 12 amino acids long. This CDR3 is CASRSTSYGYTF. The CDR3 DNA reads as TGTGCCAGCAGGTCTACAAGCTATGGCTACACCTTC.

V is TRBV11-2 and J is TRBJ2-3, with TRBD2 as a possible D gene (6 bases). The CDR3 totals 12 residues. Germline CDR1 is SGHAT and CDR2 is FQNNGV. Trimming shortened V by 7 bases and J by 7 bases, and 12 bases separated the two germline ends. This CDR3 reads CASMLGGNTQYF. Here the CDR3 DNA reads TGTGCCAGCATGCTGGGCGGGAATACGCAGTATTTT.

The CDR3 spells CASSQGTGDYGYTF. Written as DNA, the CDR3 is TGCGCCAGCAGCCAAGGGACAGGGGACTATGGCTACACCTTC. The gene calls are TRBV4-1 and TRBJ1-2, with TRBD1 matching 9 bases. Germline V gene sequence: CDR1 MGHRA, CDR2 YSYEKL. The CDR3 spans 14 residues. V lost 1 base to trimming and J lost 3 bases; unmatched junction nucleotides: 0.

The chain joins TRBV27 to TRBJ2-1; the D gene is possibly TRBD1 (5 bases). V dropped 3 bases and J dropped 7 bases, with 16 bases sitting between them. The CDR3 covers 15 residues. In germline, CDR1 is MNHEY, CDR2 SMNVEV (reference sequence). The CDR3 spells CASSFPPGKLNEQFF. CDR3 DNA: TGTGCCAGCAGTTTCCCGCCAGGGAAATTAAATGAGCAGTTCTTC.

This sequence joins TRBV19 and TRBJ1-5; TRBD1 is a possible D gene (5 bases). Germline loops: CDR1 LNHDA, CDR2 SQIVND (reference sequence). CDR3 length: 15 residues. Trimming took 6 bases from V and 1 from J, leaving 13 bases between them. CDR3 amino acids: CASSLMGGSNQPQHF. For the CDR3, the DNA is TGTGCCAGTAGCTTAATGGGGGGAAGCAATCAGCCCCAGCATTTT.

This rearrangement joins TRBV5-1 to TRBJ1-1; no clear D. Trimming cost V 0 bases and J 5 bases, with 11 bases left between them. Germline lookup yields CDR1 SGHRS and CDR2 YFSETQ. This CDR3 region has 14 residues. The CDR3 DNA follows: TGCGCCAGCAGCTTGGCAAACGTAGATACTGAAGCTTTCTTT. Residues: CASSLANVDTEAFF.

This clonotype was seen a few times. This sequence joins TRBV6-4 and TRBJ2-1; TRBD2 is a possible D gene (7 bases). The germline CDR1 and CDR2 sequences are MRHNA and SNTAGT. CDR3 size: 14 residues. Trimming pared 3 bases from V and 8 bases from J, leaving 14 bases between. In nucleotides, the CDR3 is TGTGCCAGCAGTGAGGGGGGGCTTTACGATGAGCAGTTCTTC. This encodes CASSEGGLYDEQFF.

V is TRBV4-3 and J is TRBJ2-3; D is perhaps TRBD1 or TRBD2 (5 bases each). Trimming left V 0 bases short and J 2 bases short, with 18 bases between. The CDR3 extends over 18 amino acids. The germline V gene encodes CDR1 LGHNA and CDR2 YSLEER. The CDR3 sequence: CASSQDAWGSYNTDTQYF. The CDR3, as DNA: TGCGCCAGCAGCCAAGATGCCTGGGGGAGCTACAACACAGATACGCAGTATTTT.

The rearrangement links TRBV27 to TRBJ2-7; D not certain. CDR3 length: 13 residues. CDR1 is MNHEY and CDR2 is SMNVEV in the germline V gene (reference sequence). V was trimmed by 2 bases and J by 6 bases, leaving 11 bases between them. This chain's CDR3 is CASSLGRISEQYF. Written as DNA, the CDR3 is TGTGCCAGCAGTTTAGGGCGTATATCCGAGCAGTACTTC.

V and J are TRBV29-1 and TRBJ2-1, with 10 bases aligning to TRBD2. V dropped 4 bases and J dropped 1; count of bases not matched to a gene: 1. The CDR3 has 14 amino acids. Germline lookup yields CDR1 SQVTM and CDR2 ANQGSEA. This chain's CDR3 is CSVGAGGSYNEQFF. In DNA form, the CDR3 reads TGCAGCGTTGGAGCGGGAGGGTCCTACAATGAGCAGTTCTTC.

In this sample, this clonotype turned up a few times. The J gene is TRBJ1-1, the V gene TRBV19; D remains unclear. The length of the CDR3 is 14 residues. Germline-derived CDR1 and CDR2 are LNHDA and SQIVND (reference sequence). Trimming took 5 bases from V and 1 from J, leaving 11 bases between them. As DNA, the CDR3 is TGTGCCAGTAGTTTCCCCCGTAAGAACACTGAAGCTTTCTTT. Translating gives CASSFPRKNTEAFF.

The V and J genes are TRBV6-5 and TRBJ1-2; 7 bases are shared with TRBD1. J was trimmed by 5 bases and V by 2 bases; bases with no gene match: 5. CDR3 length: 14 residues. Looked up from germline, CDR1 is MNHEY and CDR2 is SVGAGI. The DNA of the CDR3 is TGTGCCAGCAGTTACGAAGGGACAGCGTATGGCTACACCTTC. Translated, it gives CASSYEGTAYGYTF.

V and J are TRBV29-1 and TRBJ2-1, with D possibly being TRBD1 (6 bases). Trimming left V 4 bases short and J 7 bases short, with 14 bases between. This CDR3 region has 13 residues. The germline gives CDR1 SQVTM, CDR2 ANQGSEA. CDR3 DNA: TGCAGCGTTGTCCCCAGGGGAGAAAATGAGCAGTTCTTC. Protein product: CSVVPRGENEQFF.

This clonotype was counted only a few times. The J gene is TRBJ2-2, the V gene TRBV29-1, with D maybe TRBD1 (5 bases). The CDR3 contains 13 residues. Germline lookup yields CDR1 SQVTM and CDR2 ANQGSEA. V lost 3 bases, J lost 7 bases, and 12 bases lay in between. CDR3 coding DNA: TGCAGCGTTGACAGGGAAGGGGTCGGGGAGCTGTTTTTT. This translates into CSVDREGVGELFF.

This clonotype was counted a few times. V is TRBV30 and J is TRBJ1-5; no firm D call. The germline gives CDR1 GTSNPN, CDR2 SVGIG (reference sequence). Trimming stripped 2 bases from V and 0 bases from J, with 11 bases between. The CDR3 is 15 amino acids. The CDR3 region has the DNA TGTGCCTGGAGTCCGGGGATCCTTAGCAATCAGCCCCAGCATTTT. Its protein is CAWSPGILSNQPQHF.

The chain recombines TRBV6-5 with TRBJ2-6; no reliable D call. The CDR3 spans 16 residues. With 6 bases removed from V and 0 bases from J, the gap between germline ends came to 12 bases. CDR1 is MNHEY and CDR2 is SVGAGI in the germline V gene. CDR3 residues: CASSALRNSGANVLTF. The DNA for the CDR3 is TGTGCCAGCAGCGCCCTGAGGAACTCTGGGGCCAACGTCCTGACTTTC.

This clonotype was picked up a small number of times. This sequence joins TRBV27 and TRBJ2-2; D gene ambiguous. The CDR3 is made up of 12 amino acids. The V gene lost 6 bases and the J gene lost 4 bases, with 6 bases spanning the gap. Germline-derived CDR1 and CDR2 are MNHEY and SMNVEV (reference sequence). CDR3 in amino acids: CASRSFTGELFF. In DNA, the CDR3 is TGTGCCAGCAGGTCGTTCACCGGGGAGCTGTTTTTT.

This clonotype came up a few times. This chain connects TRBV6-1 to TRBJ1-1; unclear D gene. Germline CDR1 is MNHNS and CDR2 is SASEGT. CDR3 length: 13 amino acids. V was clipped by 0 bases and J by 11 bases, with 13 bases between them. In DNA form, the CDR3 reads TGTGCCAGCAGTGAAGCCACGCTGCTTGGGGCTTTCTTT. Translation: CASSEATLLGAFF.

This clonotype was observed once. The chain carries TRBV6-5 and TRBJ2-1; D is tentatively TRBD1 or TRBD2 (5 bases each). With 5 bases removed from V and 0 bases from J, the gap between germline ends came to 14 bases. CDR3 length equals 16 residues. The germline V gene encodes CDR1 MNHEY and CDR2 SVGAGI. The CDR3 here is CASSTPGPSSYNEQFF. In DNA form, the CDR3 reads TGTGCCAGCAGTACACCGGGACCGAGCTCCTACAATGAGCAGTTCTTC.

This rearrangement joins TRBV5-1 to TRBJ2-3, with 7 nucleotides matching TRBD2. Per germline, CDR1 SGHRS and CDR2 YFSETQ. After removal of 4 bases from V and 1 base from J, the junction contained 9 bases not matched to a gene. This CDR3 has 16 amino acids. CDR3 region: CASSDAPRGGTDTQYF. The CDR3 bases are TGCGCCAGCAGCGACGCTCCCCGGGGGGGCACAGATACGCAGTATTTT.

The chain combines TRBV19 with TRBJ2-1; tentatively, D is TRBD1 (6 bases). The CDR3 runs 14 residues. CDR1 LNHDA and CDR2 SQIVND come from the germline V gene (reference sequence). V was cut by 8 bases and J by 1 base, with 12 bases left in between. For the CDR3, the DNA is TGTGCCAGTGGATTACAGGGATCCTACAATGAGCAGTTCTTC. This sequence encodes CASGLQGSYNEQFF.